Following are 28 T cell receptor beta chains from one sample sequenced in a study of breast tumors, draining lymph nodes, adjacent tissues (dated by TCRdb to 2016 to 2018). The library was built by means of multiplex PCR. The sequencer listed for this sample is Illumina HiSeq 2000. TCRdb itself trimmed the public reads at Q25 with fastp, ran MiXCR and retained productive beta chains. Rows with one shared CDR3 protein collapse into an entry with the most common genes and DNA. The sample includes around 66,000 distinct CDR3 sequences, with approximately 40% observed a single time. The ten largest clones represent 8.4% of the sample. Material: breast tumor tissue. The receptors shown here come from a female donor with breast cancer. Some clones in this sample may be carry-over from other donors' samples.

J is TRBJ1-2 and V is TRBV7-9; no clear D. Looked up from germline, CDR1 is SEHNR and CDR2 is FQNEAQ (reference sequence). This CDR3 region has 15 residues. V dropped 8 bases and J dropped 6 bases, with 22 bases sitting between them. CDR3 sequence reads: CASGSLDPPRDGYTF. In nucleotides, the CDR3 is TGTGCCAGCGGATCTCTGGACCCCCCCCGGGATGGCTACACCTTC. Full variable domain (remainder filled in from reference TRBV7-9 and TRBJ1-2): DTGVSQNPRHKITKRGQNVTFRCDPISEHNRLYWYRQTLGQGPEFLTYFQNEAQLEKSRLLSDRFSAERPKGSFSTLEIQRTEQGDSAMYLCASGSLDPPRDGYTFGSGTRLTVV.

The chain couples TRBV7-9 to TRBJ2-3; TRBD1 aligns across 10 bases. The V segment lost 2 bases and the J segment 3 bases; nucleotides outside the gene matches: 11. CDR3 length: 18 residues. Germline V CDR1 and CDR2: SEHNR, FQNEAQ (reference sequence). The CDR3 DNA reads as TGTGCCAGCAGCTTAAGCGGGGCGGGACAGGGGTTAACAGATACGCAGTATTTT. It is translated as CASSLSGAGQGLTDTQYF.

At least ten counts were recorded for this clonotype. The V gene is TRBV7-3, the J gene TRBJ1-2, with TRBD1 identical over 8 bases. Germline assignment: CDR1 SGHTA and CDR2 FQGTGA. Unmatched junction bases numbered 5, after V lost 3 bases and J lost 8 bases. The CDR3 totals 13 residues. The CDR3 loop is CASSFPGGGGYTF. The CDR3 DNA reads TGTGCCAGCAGCTTCCCAGGGGGCGGGGGCTACACCTTC.

This clonotype turned up a few times. The chain has TRBV3-1 and TRBJ2-4, with D tentatively TRBD1 (7 bases). The germline gives CDR1 LGHDT, CDR2 YNNKEL (reference sequence). The CDR3 contains 14 residues. The V and J ends lost 4 bases and 9 bases respectively, with 16 bases between them. This chain's CDR3 is CASSPPTGRLIQYF. The CDR3 DNA reads as TGTGCCAGCAGCCCCCCGACAGGGAGGCTCATTCAGTACTTC. Combining the CDR3 with reference TRBV3-1 and TRBJ2-4 gives the whole variable domain DTAVSQTPKYLVTQMGNDKSIKCEQNLGHDTMYWYKQDSKKFLKIMFSYNNKELIINETVPNRFSPKSPDKAHLNLHINSLELGDSAVYFCASSPPTGRLIQYFGAGTRLSVL.

This clonotype was seen many times. The chain carries TRBV20-1 and TRBJ1-2; 7 bases map to TRBD1. V lost 0 bases and J lost 3; bases outside the gene matches: 16. The germline gives CDR1 DFQATT, CDR2 SNEGSKA (reference sequence). CDR3 size: 18 residues. CDR3 DNA: TGCAGTGCTAGAGATCCGGGCGTTTGGACAGGACTTTACTATGGCTACACCTTC. Encoded protein: CSARDPGVWTGLYYGYTF.

The rearrangement uses TRBV12-3 or TRBV12-4 and TRBJ1-1; 7 bases are a match to TRBD1. This CDR3 is 15 amino acids long. V trimming: 6 bases; J trimming: 0 bases; junction bases outside the gene matches: 7. In DNA, the CDR3 is TGTGCCAGCAGGATCAAAGGGGGCTTGAACACTGAAGCTTTCTTT. Translating it yields CASRIKGGLNTEAFF.

This clonotype was found many times. This chain uses TRBV5-1 with TRBJ1-2; no firm D call. Trimming removed 2 bases from V and 4 bases from J, with 12 bases in between. In germline, CDR1 is SGHRS, CDR2 YFSETQ. The CDR3 runs 14 residues. In nucleotides, the CDR3 is TGCGCCAGCAGCTTTGGTTTCGTCAGCTATGGCTACACCTTC. Residues: CASSFGFVSYGYTF.

The chain combines TRBV7-2 with TRBJ2-7, with D possibly being TRBD2 (5 bases). Germline values: CDR1 SGHTA, CDR2 FQGNSA. CDR3 length: 16 amino acids. V gave up 0 bases and J gave up 3 bases, with 15 bases separating them. The CDR3 DNA follows: TGTGCCAGCAGCTTAGCGCACGGACTCATAAACTACGAGCAGTACTTC. It codes for CASSLAHGLINYEQYF. The full variable domain, completed using reference TRBV7-2 and TRBJ2-7, is GAGVSQSPSNKVTEKGKDVELRCDPISGHTALYWYRQSLGQGLEFLIYFQGNSAPDKSGLPSDRFSAERTGGSVSTLTIQRTQQEDSAVYLCASSLAHGLINYEQYFGPGTRLTVT.

The chain couples TRBV27 to TRBJ1-6; D unresolved. V lost 4 bases, J lost 9 bases, and 16 bases lay in between. Germline values: CDR1 MNHEY, CDR2 SMNVEV (reference sequence). This CDR3 has 15 amino acids. The CDR3 sequence is CASSSTTDSPSPLHF. The CDR3 region has the DNA TGTGCCAGCAGTTCCACAACGGACTCTCCTTCACCCCTCCACTTT.

The chain employs TRBV12-3 or TRBV12-4 and TRBJ2-2, with 10 bases identical to TRBD1. V shed 1 base and J 7 bases; nucleotides not matched to a gene: 6. The CDR3 sequence is 16 residues long. The CDR3 here is CASSLEDRGGIGELFF. CDR3 nucleotides: TGTGCCAGCAGTTTAGAGGACAGGGGGGGCATCGGGGAGCTGTTTTTT.

V is TRBV28 and J is TRBJ2-5; 12 bases line up with TRBD2. Germline lookup yields CDR1 MDHEN and CDR2 SYDVKM. V shed 1 base, J shed 5 bases, and the junction held 14 bases outside the gene matches. This CDR3 spans 19 amino acids. The CDR3 DNA sequence: TGTGCCAGCAGTTTATACGGCAGACTAGCGGGGGCCTTAGGGGAGACCCAGTACTTC. Its translation is CASSLYGRLAGALGETQYF. Drawing the rest from reference TRBV28 and TRBJ2-5, the complete variable domain is DVKVTQSSRYLVKRTGEKVFLECVQDMDHENMFWYRQDPGLGLRLIYFSYDVKMKEKGDIPEGYSVSREKKERFSLILESASTNQTSMYLCASSLYGRLAGALGETQYFGPGTRLLVL.

The chain recombines TRBV19 with TRBJ1-1; D not resolved. Deletions cut 1 base from V and 1 base from J, with 10 bases between. This CDR3 spans 15 amino acids. Germline-derived CDR1 and CDR2 are LNHDA and SQIVND (reference sequence). The CDR3 protein is CASSIGRGRNTEAFF. CDR3 sequence (DNA): TGTGCCAGTAGTATAGGTCGGGGAAGGAACACTGAAGCTTTCTTT. The whole variable domain, filled in from reference TRBV19 and TRBJ1-1, reads DGGITQSPKYLFRKEGQNVTLSCEQNLNHDAMYWYRQDPGQGLRLIYYSQIVNDFQKGDIAEGYSVSREKKESFPLTVTSAQKNPTAFYLCASSIGRGRNTEAFFGQGTRLTVV.

There are many counts of this clonotype. CDR3 in amino acids: CASSMLADRAPYNSPLHF. As DNA, the CDR3 is TGTGCCAGTAGTATGCTGGCGGACAGGGCCCCATATAATTCACCCCTCCACTTT. The V gene is TRBV19, the J gene TRBJ1-6; 8 nucleotides agree with TRBD1. V shed 3 bases and J 4 bases; nucleotides not matched to a gene: 11. This CDR3 spans 18 amino acids. The germline V gene has CDR1 LNHDA and CDR2 SQIVND (reference sequence).

This clonotype occurred many times. V gene TRBV27 combines with J gene TRBJ2-2; 7 bases agree with TRBD1. Germline V lookup: CDR1 MNHEY, CDR2 SMNVEV (reference sequence). The ends lost 3 bases at V and 0 bases at J; junction bases unmatched: 10. The CDR3 loop spans 18 amino acids. The DNA for the CDR3 is TGTGCCAGCAGTTTGGGGACAGCGAGACCATCGAACACCGGGGAGCTGTTTTTT. Protein sequence: CASSLGTARPSNTGELFF.

V usage is TRBV20-1 and J usage is TRBJ2-7; 12 bases align to TRBD2. The V and J ends lost 1 base and 6 bases, in that order; junction bases with no gene match: 7. The CDR3 spans 15 residues. The germline CDR1 and CDR2 sequences are DFQATT and SNEGSKA (reference sequence). The CDR3 bases are TGCAGTGCTAGAGGGACTAGCGGGATTCCGCTCGAGCAGTACTTC. Encoded protein: CSARGTSGIPLEQYF.

This clonotype was detected only a few times. One end of the junction varies from germline; a read error may be responsible. The CDR3 DNA follows: TGTGCCAGCAGCCAAGGCTGGGGGAACACTGAAGCTTTCTTT. It encodes CASSQGWGNTEAFF. V is TRBV4-1 and J is TRBJ1-1; no clear D. CDR3 length: 14 amino acids. Germline loops: CDR1 MGHRA, CDR2 YSYEKL.

This clonotype was observed at least ten times. J is TRBJ2-1 and V is TRBV4-1, with 7 nucleotides matching TRBD2. CDR1 MGHRA and CDR2 YSYEKL come from the germline V gene. CDR3 length equals 17 residues. Trimming removed 3 bases from V and 2 bases from J; junction bases left unmatched: 10. CDR3 sequence: CASSHPREGMTYNEQFF. DNA of the CDR3: TGCGCCAGCAGCCATCCCAGGGAGGGAATGACCTACAATGAGCAGTTCTTC.

The sample holds many counts of this clonotype. This chain joins TRBV4-1 and TRBJ1-3, with D possibly matching TRBD1 (5 bases). The CDR3 loop spans 16 amino acids. CDR1 is MGHRA, CDR2 YSYEKL, per germline. V dropped 0 bases and J dropped 4 bases, with 13 bases sitting between them. The CDR3 is CASSQEDRFSGNTIYF. The CDR3 nucleotides read TGCGCCAGCAGCCAAGAAGACAGATTTTCCGGAAACACCATATATTTT.

This clonotype was detected a few times. Sequence at one end of the junction differs from germline and may be a read error. The CDR3, as DNA: TGTGCCAGCAGGTTACCCTCGGGAGACAGCCTCTTAGCTCACTATGGCCACACCTTC. Translated: CASRLPSGDSLLAHYGHTF. This chain connects TRBV7-9 to TRBJ1-2; possible D gene TRBD1, 5 bases. This CDR3 contains 19 residues. Germline CDR1 and CDR2: SEHNR and FQNEAQ (reference sequence).

The gene calls are TRBV11-3 and TRBJ2-2, with D uncertain. CDR1 is SGHNT and CDR2 is YENEEA in the germline V gene. The CDR3 length is 16 residues. The germline V and J ends were trimmed by 0 bases and 6 bases, with 14 bases remaining between them. The CDR3 region is CASSLERVSSSGELFF. The CDR3 DNA is TGTGCCAGCAGCTTAGAAAGGGTATCGAGTTCCGGGGAGCTGTTTTTT. Using reference TRBV11-3 and TRBJ2-2 for the parts outside the CDR3, the full variable domain is EAGVVQSPRYKIIEKKQPVAFWCNPISGHNTLYWYLQNLGQGPELLIRYENEEAVDDSQLPKDRFSAERLKGVDSTLKIQPAELGDSAVYLCASSLERVSSSGELFFGEGSRLTVL.

J is TRBJ2-2 and V is TRBV7-9; possibly TRBD2 for D (5 bases). Germline CDR1 is SEHNR and CDR2 is FQNEAQ (reference sequence). This CDR3 has 16 amino acids. Trimming removed 1 base from V and 1 base from J, with 10 bases in between. Here the CDR3 DNA reads TGTGCCAGCAGCTTAGGGAATAGCGAGAACACCGGGGAGCTGTTTTTT. It codes for CASSLGNSENTGELFF.

The chain uses TRBV7-2 and TRBJ1-6, with D hard to call. V lost 8 bases and J 1 base, leaving 12 bases between the germline ends. Germline CDR1 is SGHTA and CDR2 is FQGNSA. The CDR3 covers 15 residues. The CDR3 bases are TGTGCCAGCGGGCCCGGATGGTCCTATAATTCACCCCTCCACTTT. It codes for CASGPGWSYNSPLHF.

This chain uses TRBV10-3 with TRBJ2-5, with D tentatively TRBD1 or TRBD2 (5 bases each). The germline V gene encodes CDR1 ENHRY and CDR2 SYGVKD. Between the trimmed V and J ends, which lost 2 bases and 2 bases, there was a span of 15 bases. This CDR3 spans 16 amino acids. The CDR3 loop reads CAISERDQPPQETQYF. CDR3 DNA: TGTGCCATCAGTGAGCGGGACCAACCTCCTCAAGAGACCCAGTACTTC.

Relative to its sample, this clonotype is medium-sized. One end of the junction does not line up with germline, which may come from a read error. V and J are TRBV5-8 and TRBJ2-1; D uncertain. The CDR3 runs 12 residues. The germline V gene encodes CDR1 SGHTS and CDR2 YDEGEE. The CDR3 DNA follows: TGTGCCAGCAGCTTGGGGTACAGTGAGCAGTTCTTC. Its translation: CASSLGYSEQFF.

Only a few counts were recorded for this clonotype. The rearrangement joins TRBV29-1 to TRBJ1-1, with TRBD1 identical over 8 bases. V dropped 6 bases and J dropped 5; count of bases not matched to a gene: 11. The length of the CDR3 is 14 residues. The germline CDR1 and CDR2 sequences are SQVTM and ANQGSEA. The CDR3 loop reads CSVDSGGRGTEAFF. In DNA form, the CDR3 reads TGCAGCGTGGATTCAGGGGGCCGCGGAACTGAAGCTTTCTTT. Full variable domain (outside the CDR3, taken from reference TRBV29-1 and TRBJ1-1): SAVISQKPSRDICQRGTSLTIQCQVDSQVTMMFWYRQQPGQSLTLIATANQGSEATYESGFVIDKFPISRPNLTFSTLTVSNMSPEDSSIYLCSVDSGGRGTEAFFGQGTRLTVV.

This clonotype came up many times. This chain links TRBV5-4 with TRBJ1-2, with unresolved D. Trimming removed 0 bases at V and 2 bases at J, with 11 bases between. Germline V CDR1 and CDR2: SGHNT, YYREEE (reference sequence). The length of the CDR3 is 15 residues. The CDR3 sequence: CASSLEGYRNYGYTF. In nucleotides, the CDR3 is TGTGCCAGCAGCTTGGAGGGTTACAGAAACTATGGCTACACCTTC.

This clonotype was recorded once. At one end the junction does not follow the germline gene, possibly because of a read error. The chain is built from TRBV7-6 and TRBJ2-2; 10 bases match TRBD2. This CDR3 spans 17 amino acids. Germline V CDR1 and CDR2: SGHVS, FNYEAQ. CDR3 nucleotide sequence: TGTGCCAGCAGCCCCCATTTAGCGGGAGGAAACACCGGGGGGCTGTTTTTT. Amino acids: CASSPHLAGGNTGGLFF.

In this sample, this clonotype turned up many times. Since a much larger clone is just one base distant, this may be a read error. This sequence joins TRBV6-5 and TRBJ2-3; no clear D gene. CDR1 MNHEY and CDR2 SVGAGI come from the germline V gene. This CDR3 is built from 14 residues. Trimming shortened V by 5 bases and J by 0 bases, and 9 bases separated the two germline ends. The CDR3 region has the DNA TGTGCCAGCAGTCGGGTATCAAGCACAGATACGCAGTATTTT. Encoded protein: CASSRVSSTDTQYF.